These T cell receptor beta chains were read from a single sample in a study of neoadjuvant anti-PD-1 for oral cavity cancer. Measured with immunoSEQ multiplex PCR; TCRdb has only the in-frame clones, and not every one. The sample consists of about 42,000 clones, roughly 77% of them appearing once. The sample was PBMCs, taken after nivolumab (anti-PD-1) treatment. Every receptor here comes from a person aged 40 to 85 with oral cavity squamous cell carcinoma. Each CDR3 is given with its conserved first and last residue. The D gene is left open where the match is weak. The listing skips clone size in some rows; elsewhere it reads once, few, many or a size class.

V	size	D	J	DNA	CDR3
TRBV29-1	-	TRBD2	TRBJ2-5	TGCAGCGTCGACGGACTAGCGATAGAGACCCAGTACTTC	CSVDGLAIETQYF
TRBV27	-	TRBD1	TRBJ2-2	TGTGCCAGCAGTTTAGTAAGGGACAGCCACGCGAACACCGGGGAGCTGTTTTTT	CASSLVRDSHANTGELFF
TRBV4-2	few	-	TRBJ1-2	TGTGCCAGCAGCCAAGAGGAAGGGGAGGGCTATGGCTACACCTTC	CASSQEEGEGYGYTF
TRBV27	-	-	TRBJ1-2	TGTGCCAGCAGTTTCGAAGGGAGGGGATTAGACTATGGCTACACCTTC	CASSFEGRGLDYGYTF
TRBV5-6	-	-	TRBJ1-2	TGTGCCAGCAGCCTTTCCAGGGTTGCTGGCTACACCTTC	CASSLSRVAGYTF
TRBV9	-	-	TRBJ1-1	TGTGCCAGCAGCCCCGAGGGCACTGAAGCTTTCTTT	CASSPEGTEAFF
TRBV5-1	-	-	TRBJ2-7	TGCGCCAGCGGGGACCCCTACGAGCAGTACTTC	CASGDPYEQYF
TRBV18	-	TRBD1	TRBJ1-5	TGTGCCAGCTCACCAGGGACAGGAGGGAATCAGCCCCAGCATTTT	CASSPGTGGNQPQHF
TRBV29-1	-	-	TRBJ1-1	TGCAGCGCCCAAGGGGCCTCTGAAGCTTTCTTT	CSAQGASEAFF
TRBV7-8	-	-	TRBJ1-5	TGTGCCAGCAGCTTAGGGGGCGCGGGGAGTCATCAGCCCCAGCATTTT	CASSLGGAGSHQPQHF
TRBV7-8	-	TRBD1	TRBJ1-1	TGTGCCAGCCGGACAGGGCATAGTACTGAAGCTTTCTTT	CASRTGHSTEAFF
TRBV10-3	-	TRBD1	TRBJ2-2	TGTGCCATCAGTGAGTCTGGGACAGGGGCAAACACCGGGGAGCTGTTTTTT	CAISESGTGANTGELFF
TRBV2	once	-	TRBJ1-2	TGTGCCAGCAGTGACCAGGGGAAAACCGTACTAGCTAACTATGGCTACACCTTC	CASSDQGKTVLANYGYTF
TRBV6-6	-	-	TRBJ2-7	TGTGCCAGCAGGGCGGAGACGGCCAGGAGCTCCTACGAGCAGTACTTC	CASRAETARSSYEQYF
TRBV7-9	few	TRBD2	TRBJ2-1	TGTGCCAGCAGATCTAGCGGGGGAGGCTACAATGAGCAGTTCTTC	CASRSSGGGYNEQFF
TRBV6-6	-	TRBD1	TRBJ2-3	TGTGCCAGCAGCCACAGGGGAACTTGGACAGATACGCAGTATTTT	CASSHRGTWTDTQYF
TRBV5-1	-	TRBD2	TRBJ2-7	TGCGCCAGCAGCACTCGGACTAGCGGCTCCTACGAGCAGTACTTC	CASSTRTSGSYEQYF